These T cell receptor beta chains were read from a single sample in a study of blood T cell repertoires in COVID-19. Only in-frame clones appear in the TCRdb table, and some are missing; sequencing was by immunoSEQ multiplex PCR. Of 150,000 or so clones in the sample, approximately 78% were seen once. Material: peripheral blood. The origin of the receptors is a man at least 80 years old with acute or convalescent COVID-19. Each CDR3 is given with its conserved first and last residue. A D gene is named only where the DNA matches it firmly. A row's size may be missing; if present it is once, few, many or a size class.

V,size,length,D,J,CDR3,DNA
TRBV5-3,NA,14,TRBD1,TRBJ1-2,CARSQMGQNYGYTF,TGTGCCAGAAGCCAGATGGGACAGAACTATGGCTACACCTTC
TRBV6-2/TRBV6-3,NA,15,NA,TRBJ1-4,CASSSQGVTNEKLFF,TGTGCCAGCAGCTCTCAAGGGGTAACTAATGAAAAACTGTTTTTT
TRBV7-3,few,16,TRBD2,TRBJ2-2,CASSLQAGALTGELFF,TGTGCCAGCAGCTTACAAGCGGGGGCCCTTACCGGGGAGCTGTTTTTT
TRBV7-6,NA,15,NA,TRBJ2-5,CASSLVAGSRETQYF,TGTGCCAGCAGCTTAGTCGCCGGTTCCAGGGAGACCCAGTACTTC
TRBV29-1,NA,12,TRBD1,TRBJ2-5,CSWGQAIETQYF,TGCAGTTGGGGACAGGCGATAGAGACCCAGTACTTC
TRBV5-1,NA,15,NA,TRBJ1-4,CASSGEAGAGEKLFF,TGCGCCAGCAGCGGCGAAGCAGGGGCCGGTGAAAAACTGTTTTTT
TRBV7-8,NA,17,NA,TRBJ1-2,CASSIGGQGGTNYGYTF,TGTGCCAGCAGCATCGGAGGGCAGGGAGGAACTAACTATGGCTACACCTTC
TRBV28,few,15,NA,TRBJ2-2,CASSPPYLGSGELFF,TGTGCCAGCAGCCCCCCATACTTGGGCTCCGGGGAGCTGTTTTTT
TRBV5-1,NA,14,TRBD2,TRBJ2-7,CASSGGTSAYEQYF,TGCGCCAGCAGCGGCGGGACTAGCGCCTACGAGCAGTACTTC
TRBV12-5,NA,14,TRBD1,TRBJ2-1,CASGFDRGYNEQFF,TGTGCTAGTGGTTTCGACAGGGGTTACAATGAGCAGTTCTTC
TRBV6-5,NA,13,NA,TRBJ1-2,CASSPLEYYGYTF,TGTGCCAGCAGCCCCCTAGAGTACTATGGCTACACCTTC
TRBV28,NA,15,NA,TRBJ1-2,CASSRNIAGNPGYTF,TGTGCCAGCAGTCGAAACATAGCGGGGAATCCGGGCTACACCTTC
TRBV7-2,once,15,TRBD1,TRBJ2-3,CASSLATGKGDTQYF,TGTGCCAGCAGCTTAGCGACAGGGAAGGGGGATACGCAGTATTTT
TRBV4-3,NA,16,NA,TRBJ2-2,CASSQSPGFNTGELFF,TGCGCCAGCAGCCAATCTCCAGGGTTTAACACCGGGGAGCTGTTTTTT
TRBV12-3/TRBV12-4,NA,12,NA,TRBJ1-6,CASSMGGSPLHF,TGTGCCAGCAGTATGGGGGGTTCACCCCTCCACTTT
TRBV28,NA,15,TRBD1,TRBJ1-2,CASSLSETGGNGYTF,TGTGCCAGCAGTTTAAGTGAGACAGGGGGTAATGGCTACACCTTC
TRBV18,NA,17,TRBD1,TRBJ1-6,CASSPTGQGTVGSPLHF,TGTGCCAGCTCACCTACGGGACAGGGAACGGTGGGATCACCCCTCCACTTT
TRBV7-6,NA,16,NA,TRBJ2-7,CASSPTGSGLGYEQYF,TGTGCCAGCAGCCCAACCGGATCGGGGTTGGGGTACGAGCAGTACTTC
TRBV19,NA,15,NA,TRBJ2-2,CASSILAEYTGELFF,TGTGCCAGTAGTATATTGGCAGAATACACCGGGGAGCTGTTTTTT
TRBV3-1/TRBV3-2,NA,17,TRBD2,TRBJ2-7,CASSQDPSAGESYEQYF,TGTGCCAGCAGCCAAGATCCTTCTGCGGGGGAGTCCTACGAGCAGTACTTC
TRBV11-1,once,13,TRBD2,TRBJ2-4,CASSRRASGDADF,TGTGCCAGCAGCCGGAGGGCTAGCGGGGACGCGGACTTC
TRBV2,few,14,TRBD1,TRBJ1-2,CASSETAGGYGYTF,TGTGCCAGCAGTGAAACGGCAGGGGGGTATGGCTACACCTTC
TRBV25-1,few,13,NA,TRBJ1-2,CASSEQNIYGYTF,TGTGCCAGCAGTGAACAGAATATCTATGGCTACACCTTC
TRBV5-4,NA,15,NA,TRBJ1-6,CASSLAAGYNSPLHF,TGTGCCAGCAGCTTGGCGGCAGGCTATAATTCACCCCTCCACTTT
TRBV7-3,NA,14,NA,TRBJ2-7,CASSLTPDSYEQYF,TGTGCCAGCAGCTTAACGCCGGACAGCTACGAGCAGTACTTC
TRBV6-5,NA,11,TRBD1,TRBJ2-7,CASSRGYEQYF,TGTGCCAGCAGCAGGGGGTACGAGCAGTACTTC
TRBV4-2,NA,19,TRBD2,TRBJ2-1,CASSQDSASGGGSYNEQFF,TGTGCCAGCAGCCAAGATTCGGCTAGCGGGGGGGGCTCCTACAATGAGCAGTTCTTC
TRBV10-3,NA,15,NA,TRBJ2-3,CAISGGGAKTDTQYF,TGTGCCATCAGCGGTGGGGGGGCAAAAACAGATACGCAGTATTTT
TRBV2,NA,15,NA,TRBJ2-7,CASSESTISSYEQYF,TGTGCCAGCAGTGAATCCACTATAAGCTCCTACGAGCAGTACTTC
TRBV10-3,NA,18,TRBD1,TRBJ1-6,CAISAYEQGAQNNSPLHF,TGTGCCATCAGTGCATACGAACAGGGGGCTCAAAATAATTCACCCCTCCACTTT
TRBV5-4,NA,13,TRBD1,TRBJ1-1,CARSVQGATEAFF,TGTGCCCGATCGGTGCAGGGGGCAACTGAAGCTTTCTTT
TRBV6-5,NA,14,NA,TRBJ1-5,CASKGEGDNQPQHF,TGTGCCAGCAAGGGGGAAGGGGACAATCAGCCCCAGCATTTT
TRBV7-9,once,14,TRBD2,TRBJ2-3,CASSFHERGDTQYF,TGTGCCAGCAGCTTCCACGAGCGGGGGGATACGCAGTATTTT
TRBV7-2,few,13,TRBD1,TRBJ1-4,CASTLGQDEKLFF,TGTGCCAGCACCCTGGGACAGGATGAAAAACTGTTTTTT
TRBV7-8,NA,19,TRBD1,TRBJ2-3,CASSLPLGGQGEYTDTQYF,TGTGCCAGCAGCCTACCCCTAGGGGGACAGGGAGAATACACAGATACGCAGTATTTT
TRBV9,NA,14,NA,TRBJ1-2,CASSKQGGNYGYTF,TGTGCCAGCAGCAAACAAGGGGGAAACTATGGCTACACCTTC
TRBV6-6,NA,15,NA,TRBJ1-2,CASTQPLGGAHGYTF,TGTGCCAGCACTCAACCCTTGGGGGGGGCGCACGGCTACACCTTC
TRBV28,NA,16,NA,TRBJ1-6,CASSPPLRSYNSPLHF,TGTGCCAGCAGTCCACCGTTGAGGTCCTATAATTCACCCCTCCACTTT
TRBV5-1,NA,14,NA,TRBJ1-4,CASKASSGGEKLFF,TGCGCCAGCAAGGCAAGTAGCGGAGGTGAAAAACTGTTTTTT
TRBV5-1,NA,16,NA,TRBJ2-6,CASSLGVRGGANVLTF,TGCGCCAGCAGCTTAGGCGTAAGGGGTGGGGCCAACGTCCTGACTTTC
TRBV5-1,NA,14,NA,TRBJ1-1,CASSLEIERSEAFF,TGCGCCAGCAGCTTGGAGATAGAGCGCTCTGAAGCTTTCTTT
TRBV30,NA,14,TRBD1,TRBJ1-6,CAWSEDRGYSPLHF,TGTGCCTGGAGCGAGGACAGGGGATACTCACCCCTCCACTTT
TRBV3-1/TRBV3-2,NA,14,NA,TRBJ1-1,CASSQVEGGGGAFF,TGTGCCAGCAGCCAAGTGGAAGGTGGCGGGGGAGCTTTCTTT
TRBV6-5,NA,15,TRBD1,TRBJ1-4,CASRTLAGGAEKLFF,TGTGCCAGCAGGACCCTGGCAGGGGGTGCTGAAAAACTGTTTTTT
TRBV7-9,once,16,NA,TRBJ2-3,CASSLDQGMSTDTQYF,TGTGCCAGCAGCTTAGATCAGGGGATGAGCACAGATACGCAGTATTTT
TRBV6-6,NA,14,NA,TRBJ1-2,CASSPGYSQGGYTF,TGTGCCAGCAGCCCTGGCTATTCTCAGGGAGGCTACACCTTC
TRBV6-6,once,14,NA,TRBJ1-1,CASTVTGSYTEAFF,TGTGCCAGCACCGTGACAGGCTCGTACACTGAAGCTTTCTTT